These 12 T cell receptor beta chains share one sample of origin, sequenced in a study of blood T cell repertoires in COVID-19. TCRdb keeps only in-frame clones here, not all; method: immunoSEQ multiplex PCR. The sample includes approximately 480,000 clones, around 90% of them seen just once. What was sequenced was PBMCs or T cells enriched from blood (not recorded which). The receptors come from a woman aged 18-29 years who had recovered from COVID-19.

The CDR3 reads CASSDSTNYGYTF. The CDR3 nucleotides read TGCGCCAGCAGCGACAGCACTAACTATGGCTACACCTTC. The V gene is TRBV4-1, the J gene TRBJ1-2; weak D call: TRBD1 (5 bases). Germline V gives CDR1 MGHRA, CDR2 YSYEKL. The CDR3 consists of 13 residues. Between the trimmed V and J ends, which lost 5 bases and 0 bases, there was a span of 7 bases.

CDR3 protein: CACTSATGTGGLNTIYF. The CDR3 coding sequence is TGTGCCTGCACGTCGGCCACGGGGACAGGGGGTTTAAACACCATATATTTT. This sequence joins TRBV5-4 and TRBJ1-3; 11 positions match TRBD1. The length of the CDR3 is 17 residues. The V gene's germline CDR1 is SGHNT and CDR2 YYREEE (reference sequence). V shed 10 bases and J 6 bases; nucleotides not matched to a gene: 18.

The CDR3 reads CASGTDRGRKNEQFF. The CDR3 nucleotides read TGTGCTAGTGGCACCGACAGGGGGCGCAAAAATGAGCAGTTCTTC. The chain recombines TRBV12-5 with TRBJ2-1; 10 bases fit TRBD1. The CDR3 sequence is 15 residues long. J was trimmed by 7 bases and V by 6 bases; bases with no gene match: 9. Germline CDR1 and CDR2: LGHNT and FRNRAP.

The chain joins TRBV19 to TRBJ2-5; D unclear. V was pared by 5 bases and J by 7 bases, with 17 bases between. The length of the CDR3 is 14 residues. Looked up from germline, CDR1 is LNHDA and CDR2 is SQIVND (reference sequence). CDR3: CASSLATGDGTQYF. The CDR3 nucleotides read TGTGCCAGTAGTCTTGCGACCGGAGATGGGACCCAGTACTTC.

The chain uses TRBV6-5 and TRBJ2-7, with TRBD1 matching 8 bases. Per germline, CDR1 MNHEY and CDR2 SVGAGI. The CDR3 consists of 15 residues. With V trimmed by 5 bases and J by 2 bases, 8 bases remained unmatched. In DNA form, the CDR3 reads TGTGCCAGCAGTCGAAGGGACAGGATGCCCTACGAGCAGTACTTC. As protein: CASSRRDRMPYEQYF.

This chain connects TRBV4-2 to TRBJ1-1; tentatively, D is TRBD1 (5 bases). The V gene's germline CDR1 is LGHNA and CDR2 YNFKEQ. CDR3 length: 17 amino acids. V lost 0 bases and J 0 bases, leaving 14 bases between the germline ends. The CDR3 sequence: CASSQDYGGFMNTEAFF. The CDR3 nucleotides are TGTGCCAGCAGCCAAGATTATGGGGGGTTTATGAACACTGAAGCTTTCTTT.

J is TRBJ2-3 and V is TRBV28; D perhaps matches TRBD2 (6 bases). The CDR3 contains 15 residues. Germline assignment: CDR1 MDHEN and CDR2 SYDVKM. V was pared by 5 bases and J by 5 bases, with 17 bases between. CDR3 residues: CASSPPTPRGDTQYF. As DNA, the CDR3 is TGTGCCAGCAGTCCACCGACCCCGCGGGGAGATACGCAGTATTTT.

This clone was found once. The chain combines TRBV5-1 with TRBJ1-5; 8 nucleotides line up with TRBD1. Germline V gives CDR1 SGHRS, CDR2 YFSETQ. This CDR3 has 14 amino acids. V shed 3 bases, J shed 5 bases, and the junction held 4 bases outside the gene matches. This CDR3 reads CASSSGQADQPQHF. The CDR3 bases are TGCGCCAGCAGCTCGGGACAGGCTGATCAGCCCCAGCATTTT.

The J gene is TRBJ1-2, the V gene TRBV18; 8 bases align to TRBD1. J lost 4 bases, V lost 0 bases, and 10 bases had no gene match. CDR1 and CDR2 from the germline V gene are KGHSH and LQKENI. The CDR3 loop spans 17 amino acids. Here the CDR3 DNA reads TGTGCCAGCTCACCACCGAGGGGTGACAGGGGCTTCTATGGCTACACCTTC. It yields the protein CASSPPRGDRGFYGYTF.

The CDR3 DNA follows: TGTGCCATCAGGGGAGATTACGAGCAGTACTTC. Protein: CAIRGDYEQYF. The genes are TRBV10-3 and TRBJ2-7; maybe TRBD2 (5 bases). The CDR3 is 11 residues long. V lost 6 bases to trimming and J lost 4 bases, with 7 bases between them. Germline V gives CDR1 ENHRY, CDR2 SYGVKD.

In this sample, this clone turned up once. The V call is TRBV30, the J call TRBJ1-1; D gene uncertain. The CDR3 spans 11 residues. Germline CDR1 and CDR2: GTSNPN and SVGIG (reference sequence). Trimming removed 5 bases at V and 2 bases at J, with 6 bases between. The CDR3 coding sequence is TGTGCCTGGGGCTACAACACTGAAGCTTTCTTT. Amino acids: CAWGYNTEAFF. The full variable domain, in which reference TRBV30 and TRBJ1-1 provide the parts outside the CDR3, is SQTIHQWPATLVQPVGSPLSLECTVEGTSNPNLYWYRQAAGRGLQLLFYSVGIGQISSEVPQNLSASRPQDRQFILSSKKLLLSDSGFYLCAWGYNTEAFFGQGTRLTVV.

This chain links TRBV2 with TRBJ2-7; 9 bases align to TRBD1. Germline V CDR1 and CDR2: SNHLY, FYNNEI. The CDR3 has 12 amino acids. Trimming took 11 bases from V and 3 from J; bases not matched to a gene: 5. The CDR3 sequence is CAEGQGGYEQYF. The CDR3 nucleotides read TGTGCCGAGGGACAGGGTGGCTACGAGCAGTACTTC.